Below, 7 T cell receptor beta chains from the same sample are listed, as sequenced in a study of neurological immune-mediated disorders. MiXCR, run by TCRdb on the 5' RACE reads, gives a single entry per CDR3 protein. The sample lists some 60,000 distinct CDR3 sequences, over 2% occurring once. The material sequenced was PBMCs. The receptors derive from a man between 45 and 60 years old with multiple sclerosis.

There are many counts of this clonotype. The chain joins TRBV10-1 to TRBJ2-5; D is possibly TRBD1 or TRBD2 (5 bases each). The CDR3 runs 16 residues. The germline CDR1 and CDR2 sequences are WNHNN and SYGVQD (reference sequence). Trimming stripped 1 base from V and 6 bases from J, with 18 bases between. The CDR3 DNA reads TGCGCCAGCAGTGAGTTGAGAGGGGAAAAAAGGAAGACCCAGTACTTC. Its protein is CASSELRGEKRKTQYF.

This clonotype was observed at least ten times. The chain has TRBV20-1 and TRBJ1-4; the match to TRBD1 covers 10 bases. CDR1 is DFQATT, CDR2 SNEGSKA, per germline (reference sequence). This CDR3 region has 15 residues. V shed 5 bases and J 7 bases; nucleotides not matched to a gene: 10. The CDR3 DNA is TGCAGTGCTGGAAGAGACAGGGGGCGAGGTGAAAAACTGTTTTTT. Translated: CSAGRDRGRGEKLFF.

This clonotype was found many times. This chain uses TRBV7-2 with TRBJ2-6; weak D call: TRBD1 (6 bases). V was pared by 0 bases and J by 0 bases, with 6 bases between. In germline, CDR1 is SGHTA, CDR2 FQGNSA. This CDR3 contains 16 residues. The CDR3 DNA sequence: TGTGCCAGCAGCTTAGCAGGGGGCTCTGGGGCCAACGTCCTGACTTTC. Residues: CASSLAGGSGANVLTF.

Ten or more counts support this clonotype. V and J are TRBV12-3 or TRBV12-4 and TRBJ1-3; perhaps TRBD1 as D (5 bases). The CDR3 extends over 15 amino acids. V was shortened by 5 bases and J by 0 bases, with 11 bases between the two germline ends. CDR3 nucleotide sequence: TGTGCCAGCAGTCCCGGGGGTTACTCTGGAAACACCATATATTTT. As protein: CASSPGGYSGNTIYF.

This clonotype was recorded many times. This chain uses TRBV10-3 with TRBJ1-4; D is perhaps TRBD1 (6 bases). The V and J ends lost 8 bases and 6 bases respectively, with 13 bases between them. The CDR3 totals 13 residues. Per the germline V gene, CDR1 is ENHRY and CDR2 is SYGVKD. CDR3 amino acids: CAIGGPGDEKLFF. The DNA for the CDR3 is TGTGCCATCGGGGGGCCAGGGGATGAAAAACTGTTTTTT.

This clonotype was counted ten times or more. The V call is TRBV7-6, the J call TRBJ2-7, with D perhaps TRBD2 (5 bases). Trimming stripped 0 bases from V and 3 bases from J, with 18 bases between. Germline V CDR1 and CDR2: SGHVS, FNYEAQ. The CDR3 has 17 residues. Here the CDR3 DNA reads TGTGCCAGCAGCTTAGCTAAGCCGACTACAGCAAGCTACGAGCAGTACTTC. Residues: CASSLAKPTTASYEQYF.

This clonotype was recorded many times. This rearrangement joins TRBV9 to TRBJ2-2; 7 bases map to TRBD1. V lost 3 bases and J lost 7; bases outside the gene matches: 3. The CDR3 consists of 13 residues. Germline V CDR1 and CDR2: SGDLS, YYNGEE. The CDR3 protein is CASSEGGRGELFF. CDR3 in DNA: TGTGCCAGCAGCGAAGGGGGCCGCGGGGAGCTGTTTTTT.